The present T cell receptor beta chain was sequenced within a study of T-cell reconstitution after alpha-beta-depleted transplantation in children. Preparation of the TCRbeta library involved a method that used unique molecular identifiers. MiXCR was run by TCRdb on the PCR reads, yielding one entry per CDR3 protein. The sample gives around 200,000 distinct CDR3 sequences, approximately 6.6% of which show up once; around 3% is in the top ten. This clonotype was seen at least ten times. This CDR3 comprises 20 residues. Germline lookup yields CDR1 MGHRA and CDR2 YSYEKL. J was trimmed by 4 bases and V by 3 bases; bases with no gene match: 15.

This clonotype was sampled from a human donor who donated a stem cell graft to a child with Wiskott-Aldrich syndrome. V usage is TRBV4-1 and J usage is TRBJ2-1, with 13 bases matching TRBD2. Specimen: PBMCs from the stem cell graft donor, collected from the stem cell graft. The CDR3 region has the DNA TGCGCCAGCAGCCACCCGGGACTAGCGGGACGTATGACCTTATACAATGAGCAGTTCTTC. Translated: CASSHPGLAGRMTLYNEQFF.